What follows are 16 T cell receptor beta chains derived from one specimen sequenced in a study of blood T cells in healthy people across ages. It was with a sample-barcoded 5' primer and a J-beta primer mix that a second PCR of roughly 6 to 12 cycles was run. TCRdb recomputed calls from the 5' RACE reads with MiXCR, one row per CDR3 protein. The sample yields fewer than 2,000,000 distinct CDR3 sequences, about 35% seen once. Source material: blood. These receptors were obtained from a woman aged 25 to 39 in good health.

Many counts were recorded for this clonotype. This chain links TRBV12-3 or TRBV12-4 with TRBJ2-1; a weak D match, TRBD2 (5 bases). V lost 5 bases to trimming and J lost 13 bases, with 21 bases between them. CDR3 length equals 14 residues. The chain's CDR3 is CASSRTAGTTGQFF. Here the CDR3 DNA reads TGTGCCAGCAGTCGGACGGCGGGTACTACGGGTCAGTTCTTC.

In this sample, this clonotype turned up many times. The CDR3 protein is CASSRGQGAPYEQYF. The CDR3 DNA is TGCGCCAGCAGCCGAGGACAGGGCGCGCCCTACGAGCAGTACTTC. This chain links TRBV4-1 with TRBJ2-7; TRBD1 matches at 8 bases. This CDR3 comprises 15 residues. The J segment lost 2 bases and the V segment lost 4 bases, leaving 7 bases of the junction unmatched. Germline assignment: CDR1 MGHRA and CDR2 YSYEKL.

The chain employs TRBV6-2 or TRBV6-3 and TRBJ2-1; D call uncertain. Germline CDR1 and CDR2: MNHEY and SVGEGT. V was trimmed by 4 bases and J by 7 bases, leaving 8 bases between them. This CDR3 contains 12 residues. CDR3 in DNA: TGTGCCAGCAGTTCCTATTCTAATGAGCAGTTCTTC. Protein product: CASSSYSNEQFF.

The rearrangement joins TRBV5-1 to TRBJ2-1; 10 bases agree with TRBD2. Germline CDR1 reads SGHRS; CDR2 reads YFSETQ. The V segment lost 0 bases and the J segment 5 bases; nucleotides outside the gene matches: 8. The CDR3 totals 17 residues. The CDR3 here is CASSLARLAGVDNEQFF. CDR3 coding DNA: TGCGCCAGCAGCTTGGCCAGGCTAGCGGGGGTAGACAATGAGCAGTTCTTC.

V and J are TRBV5-1 and TRBJ2-5; D is uncertain. Per the germline V gene, CDR1 is SGHRS and CDR2 is YFSETQ. V lost 0 bases, J lost 5 bases, and 14 bases lay in between. The CDR3 is made up of 15 amino acids. The CDR3 nucleotides are TGCGCCAGCAGCTTGGCGGGCCGTTTAGACGAGACCCAGTACTTC. This translates into CASSLAGRLDETQYF.

The chain joins TRBV15 to TRBJ2-1, with no clear D. In germline, CDR1 is LNHNV, CDR2 YYDKDF (reference sequence). The CDR3 contains 15 residues. Deletions cut 0 bases from V and 8 bases from J, with 14 bases between. CDR3 in DNA: TGTGCCACCAGCAGAGATGGCCGGAGCGACGATGAGCAGTTCTTC. Translated: CATSRDGRSDDEQFF.

J is TRBJ1-5 and V is TRBV28; the match to TRBD1 covers 10 bases. Germline V CDR1 and CDR2: MDHEN, SYDVKM. The J segment lost 1 base and the V segment lost 6 bases, leaving 9 bases of the junction unmatched. This CDR3 has 17 residues. The CDR3 is CASSTDRGRGSNQPQHF. Written as DNA, the CDR3 is TGTGCCAGCAGCACTGACAGGGGGCGCGGGAGCAATCAGCCCCAGCATTTT.

This clonotype showed up just a few times. The chain couples TRBV12-3 or TRBV12-4 to TRBJ2-5; D is possibly TRBD1 (6 bases). Trimming left V 7 bases short and J 2 bases short, with 11 bases between. The CDR3 is made up of 13 amino acids. The DNA of the CDR3 is TGTGCCAGCAATCTTGGACAGCAAGAGACCCAGTACTTC. Amino acids: CASNLGQQETQYF.

This clonotype has just a few counts. The chain links TRBV10-3 to TRBJ2-3, with 7 positions matching TRBD1. The CDR3 loop spans 16 amino acids. Germline V CDR1 and CDR2: ENHRY, SYGVKD. The V segment lost 3 bases and the J segment 1 base; nucleotides outside the gene matches: 7. CDR3 in amino acids: CAISEDRAAGTDTQYF. DNA for the CDR3: TGTGCCATCAGTGAAGACAGGGCGGCGGGCACAGATACGCAGTATTTT.

The rearrangement joins TRBV20-1 to TRBJ2-7; TRBD1 matches 9 bases. CDR1 is DFQATT, CDR2 SNEGSKA, per germline (reference sequence). The CDR3 spans 14 residues. J lost 9 bases, V lost 5 bases, and 14 bases had no gene match. CDR3 DNA sequence: TGCAGTGCTCCCAGTCCCGGGACAGGGCGCGGGCAGTACTTC. Translation: CSAPSPGTGRGQYF.

The V gene is TRBV15, the J gene TRBJ1-1, with 7 bases identical to TRBD1. The CDR3 contains 14 residues. Germline-derived CDR1 and CDR2 are LNHNV and YYDKDF (reference sequence). V shed 0 bases and J 3 bases; nucleotides not matched to a gene: 1. In nucleotides, the CDR3 is TGTGCCACCAGCAGAGACACAGGGGACACTGAAGCTTTCTTT. Its translation: CATSRDTGDTEAFF.

The rearrangement uses TRBV3-1 and TRBJ2-3; D remains unclear. The V and J ends lost 4 bases and 2 bases respectively, with 13 bases between them. The length of the CDR3 is 15 residues. CDR1 and CDR2 from the germline V gene are LGHDT and YNNKEL (reference sequence). The CDR3 reads CASSPEPTYTDTQYF. The CDR3 region has the DNA TGTGCCAGCAGCCCAGAACCCACCTACACAGATACGCAGTATTTT.

This clonotype was found once. The chain combines TRBV4-1 with TRBJ2-5, with TRBD2 matching over 7 bases. Germline assignment: CDR1 MGHRA and CDR2 YSYEKL. The CDR3 covers 13 residues. J was trimmed by 11 bases and V by 2 bases; bases with no gene match: 8. CDR3 nucleotides: TGCGCCAGCAGCCAACCCTATGGGGGGGAGCAGTACTTC. Residues: CASSQPYGGEQYF.

The chain employs TRBV4-2 and TRBJ2-1; 10 positions agree with TRBD2. The V gene's germline CDR1 is LGHNA and CDR2 YNFKEQ. The CDR3 runs to 17 residues. After removal of 5 bases from V and 1 base from J, the junction contained 8 bases not matched to a gene. DNA for the CDR3: TGTGCCAGCAGCACGGACCAAGCGGGAGGGTCCTACAATGAGCAGTTCTTC. It codes for CASSTDQAGGSYNEQFF.

V gene TRBV5-1 combines with J gene TRBJ2-5; D perhaps matches TRBD1 (6 bases). V was shortened by 4 bases and J by 5 bases, with 30 bases between the two germline ends. Germline loops: CDR1 SGHRS, CDR2 YFSETQ. The CDR3 consists of 19 residues. Here the CDR3 reads CASSLPRLKTGNRLETQYF. The CDR3 nucleotides read TGCGCCAGCAGCCTCCCACGACTAAAAACAGGGAATCGGTTGGAGACCCAGTACTTC.

This chain uses TRBV6-5 with TRBJ2-7; 7 nucleotides align to TRBD1. The CDR3 length is 15 residues. The V gene end was trimmed by 6 bases and the J gene end by 0 bases; junction bases not matched to a gene: 8. Germline CDR1 and CDR2: MNHEY and SVGAGI. The CDR3 here is CASRRDSLSSYEQYF. In DNA form, the CDR3 reads TGTGCCAGCAGACGGGACAGCCTAAGCTCCTACGAGCAGTACTTC.